These T cell receptor beta chains were read from a single sample in a study of T cells after yellow fever vaccination. A single record per CDR3 protein comes from TCRdb applying MiXCR to the 5' RACE reads. The sample carries 250,000 to 350,000 distinct CDR3 sequences, 3.5% to 4.5% recorded once. The material sequenced was PBMCs, taken 15 days after the yellow fever booster vaccination. All receptors come from a man younger than 35 who received the YFV17D yellow fever vaccine. CDR3s include the opening cysteine and the closing phenylalanine or tryptophan. Each record gives: D gene, V gene, J gene, clone size, CDR3 protein, CDR3 DNA. D genes are given only for firm matches. Size is stated for part of the rows, as once, few or many counts, or as a class when the clone is expanded.

>TRBD2|TRBV4-3|TRBJ2-3|many
CASSQVAGVDTQYF
TGCGCCAGCAGCCAAGTAGCGGGGGTAGATACGCAGTATTTT
>-|TRBV5-1|TRBJ2-3|many
CASSPTDSPRDTQYF
TGCGCCAGCAGCCCAACGGACAGTCCACGAGATACGCAGTATTTT
>-|TRBV7-2|TRBJ2-3|many
CASSSYKVTDTQYF
TGTGCCAGCAGCAGTTACAAAGTCACAGATACGCAGTATTTT
>TRBD2|TRBV7-8|TRBJ2-1|many
CASSFRVLAGNEQFF
TGTGCCAGCAGTTTCAGGGTACTAGCGGGAAATGAGCAGTTCTTC
>TRBD1|TRBV7-2|TRBJ1-2|many
CASSIRDRVSYGYTF
TGTGCCAGCAGCATCCGGGACAGGGTTAGCTATGGCTACACCTTC
>TRBD1|TRBV5-1|TRBJ2-4|few
CASSLAGTGLAIQYF
TGCGCCAGCAGCTTGGCCGGGACAGGGTTGGCCATTCAGTACTTC
>-|TRBV2|TRBJ2-2|few
CARSRGDGANTGELFF
TGTGCCAGGTCCAGGGGGGACGGAGCGAACACCGGGGAGCTGTTTTTT
>-|TRBV7-9|TRBJ2-1|many
CASSLESAGNNEQFF
TGTGCCAGCAGCTTAGAGTCGGCAGGCAACAATGAGCAGTTCTTC
>-|TRBV4-2|TRBJ1-2|few
CASSQEEGEVSYGYTF
TGTGCCAGCAGCCAAGAGGAAGGGGAGGTGTCCTATGGCTACACCTTC
>-|TRBV7-9|TRBJ1-4|-
CASSRIPQLNEKLFF
TGTGCCAGCAGTCGTATACCCCAACTTAATGAAAAACTGTTTTTT
>-|TRBV2|TRBJ2-4|many
CASSRRDKNIQYF
TGTGCCAGCAGTAGGCGGGACAAGAACATTCAGTACTTC
>-|TRBV20-1|TRBJ1-5|-
CSARDRVGNQPQHF
TGCAGTGCTAGAGATCGGGTGGGTAACCAGCCCCAGCATTTT
>-|TRBV11-3|TRBJ2-2|few
CASSREDVINTGELFF
TGTGCCAGCAGCAGGGAGGACGTCATAAACACCGGGGAGCTGTTTTTT
>-|TRBV5-4|TRBJ2-7|-
CASSRDGTLSSYEQYF
TGTGCCAGCAGCCGGGACGGAACCCTATCTTCCTACGAGCAGTACTTC
>-|TRBV28|TRBJ2-1|-
CASSSPTESSYNEQFF
TGTGCCAGCAGTTCCCCGACAGAGAGCTCCTACAATGAGCAGTTCTTC
>-|TRBV19|TRBJ2-3|many
CASSIGPDTQYF
TGTGCCAGTAGTATTGGGCCAGATACGCAGTATTTT
>-|TRBV27|TRBJ1-4|-
CASRPSYFGEKLFF
TGTGCCAGCCGTCCCAGTTACTTCGGGGAAAAACTGTTTTTT
>TRBD1|TRBV5-1|TRBJ2-2|many
CASSQSPDRAETGELFF
TGCGCCAGCAGCCAGAGCCCGGACAGGGCAGAGACCGGGGAGCTGTTTTTT